This T cell receptor (beta chain) was observed in a study of Ad26.COV2.S vaccination and SARS-CoV-2 variants. Treatment specified: roughly 19 received Ad26.COV2.S at low or high dose, single or two shots; about 5 received placebo; per-sample allocation not given. At day 63 after the first vaccine or placebo injection, samples were drawn. Data came from immunoSEQ multiplex PCR; TCRdb stores just in-frame clones and leaves some out. The sample records 350,000 to 500,000 clones, about 90% being singletons. Germline CDR1 reads SNHLY; CDR2 reads FYNNEI. This CDR3 comprises 14 residues. Between the trimmed V and J ends, which lost 7 bases and 5 bases, there was a span of 16 bases.

The TCR comes from a person between 18 and 65 years old who received the Ad26.COV2.S COVID-19 vaccine or a placebo. The sample was peripheral blood, taken in a trial of Ad26.COV2.S vaccine versus placebo. The V and J genes are TRBV2 and TRBJ2-3; D possibly matches TRBD1 or TRBD2 (6 bases each). CDR3 nucleotides: TGTGCCAGCATAGGGACAAGGAGGGTAGATACGCAGTATTTT. It specifies CASIGTRRVDTQYF.